The 18 T cell receptor beta chains reported below all come from one sample, sequenced in a study of T cell clonality in common variable immunodeficiency. Here immunoSEQ multiplex PCR was the method, and the copy in TCRdb shows in-frame clones only, minus some. Recorded here are tens of thousands of clones, none singletons. The sample comprised peripheral blood mononuclear cells. These receptors were obtained from a person aged 18-70 years in good health.

This clone was observed a few times. The read stops 3 residues short of the end of the CDR3; the missing end is completed from the germline J gene. This rearrangement joins TRBV20-1 to TRBJ2-1; TRBD2 agrees at 7 bases. The germline gives CDR1 DFQATT, CDR2 SNEGSKA (reference sequence). This CDR3 is built from 17 residues. V was pared by 2 bases and J by 6 bases, with 16 bases of the junction left unmatched. The sequenced part of the CDR3 DNA is TGCAGTGCTAGATCTGGGAGGGGCCGGACACCCCTCAATGAG. Its protein product is CSARSGRGRTPLNE. The full CDR3 reads CSARSGRGRTPLNEQFF.

This clone was counted many times. The sequenced part of the CDR3 DNA is TGCGCCAGCAGTCAACCGTGGCCCCTGCCGGGCACTGAA. Translating gives CASSQPWPLPGTE. The full CDR3 protein reads CASSQPWPLPGTEAFF. This chain joins TRBV23-1 and TRBJ1-1, with D hard to call. The read halts 3 residues ahead of the CDR3 end, with the missing end drawn from the germline J gene. TRBV23-1 is annotated as an ORF whose role is uncertain. The CDR3 contains 16 residues. V was pared by 2 bases and J by 4 bases, with 17 bases between.

This clone has at least ten counts. The read ends 3 residues early relative to the CDR3; the germline J gene fills the gap. The J gene is TRBJ1-4, the V gene TRBV18; a weak D match, TRBD1 (5 bases). V lost 0 bases and J 4 bases, leaving 12 bases between the germline ends. The CDR3 spans 16 residues. Germline V gene sequence: CDR1 KGHSH, CDR2 LQKENI. The CDR3 spells CASSPPTDVGNEKLFF. The sequenced part of the CDR3 DNA is TGTGCCAGCTCACCACCGACAGATGTTGGTAATGAAAAA.

This clone has a count of ten or more. The read terminates 3 residues before the CDR3 end, so the remaining end is supplied by the germline J gene. V and J are TRBV2 and TRBJ2-2, with D perhaps matching TRBD1 (6 bases). The V gene lost 6 bases and the J gene lost 7 bases, with 18 bases spanning the gap. This CDR3 has 15 amino acids. Germline CDR1 and CDR2: SNHLY and FYNNEI. The sequenced CDR3 bases are TGTGCCAGCAGGACTCAGGTGGGGGCCTACGGGGAG. It yields the protein CASRTQVGAYGE. The complete CDR3 protein is CASRTQVGAYGELFF.

This clone was recorded at least ten times. The junction shows a germline mismatch at one end, possibly a read error. The CDR3 is cut off 3 residues early in the read; its end comes from the germline J gene. The genes are TRBV7-9 and TRBJ2-5, with TRBD1 as a possible D gene (6 bases). CDR1 is SEHNR and CDR2 is FQNEAQ in the germline V gene (reference sequence). CDR3 size: 13 residues. Incomplete CDR3 DNA: TGTGCCAGCAGCTTAAGGGGACAAGGGACC. It translates to CASSLRGQGT. The CDR3, in full, reads CASSLRGQGTQYF.

This clone was picked up many times. The read ends 3 residues shy of where the CDR3 ends; the end is completed using the germline J gene. The rearrangement links TRBV2 to TRBJ1-2, with a tentative D call TRBD1 (6 bases). There are 15 residues in the CDR3. Germline CDR1 is SNHLY and CDR2 is FYNNEI. Trimming cost V 4 bases and J 4 bases, with 16 bases left between them. CDR3 bases read: TGTGCCAGCAGTGCCCGGACAGATACTATCTATGGC. Its translation: CASSARTDTIYG. The complete CDR3 protein is CASSARTDTIYGYTF.

This clone came up many times. The CDR3 is cut off 3 residues early in the read; its end comes from the germline J gene. The genes are TRBV7-6 and TRBJ2-2; 7 bases fit TRBD1. Trimming removed 5 bases from V and 6 bases from J; junction bases left unmatched: 12. From germline, CDR1 is SGHVS and CDR2 FNYEAQ. The CDR3 totals 16 residues. The part of the CDR3 DNA that was read is TGTGCCAGCAGCCTTCCAAGTGAAGGGGGCCCCGGGGAG. Translating it yields CASSLPSEGGPGE. The whole CDR3 protein reads CASSLPSEGGPGELFF.

Points on this clone: The DNA ends 3 residues before the CDR3 does, and the rest of the CDR3 is filled in from the germline J gene. The genes are TRBV11-2 and TRBJ2-7, with D possibly matching TRBD1 (6 bases). The CDR3 has 13 residues. The germline V gene encodes CDR1 SGHAT and CDR2 FQNNGV. Trimming cost V 4 bases and J 4 bases, with 11 bases left between them. CDR3 bases read: TGTGCCAGCAGCTCGAGTCAGGGGTACGAG. It specifies CASSSSQGYE. The whole CDR3 reads CASSSSQGYEQYF.

This clone has ten or more counts. The read ends 3 residues shy of where the CDR3 ends; the end is completed using the germline J gene. The genes are TRBV19 and TRBJ2-5, with D tentatively TRBD1 or TRBD2 (5 bases each). The CDR3 is 12 residues long. The germline V gene has CDR1 LNHDA and CDR2 SQIVND (reference sequence). The germline V and J ends were trimmed by 6 bases and 5 bases, with 10 bases remaining between them. CDR3 DNA (partial): TGTGCCAGTAGGGGGAGACAGGAGACC. Protein sequence: CASRGRQET. The whole CDR3 region reads CASRGRQETQYF. Full variable domain (outside the CDR3, taken from reference TRBV19 and TRBJ2-5): DGGITQSPKYLFRKEGQNVTLSCEQNLNHDAMYWYRQDPGQGLRLIYYSQIVNDFQKGDIAEGYSVSREKKESFPLTVTSAQKNPTAFYLCASRGRQETQYFGPGTRLLVL.

At least ten counts were recorded for this clone. Sequencing ends 3 residues short of the CDR3 end; the germline J gene provides the rest. The chain links TRBV30 to TRBJ1-2; 7 nucleotides agree with TRBD1. Germline V CDR1 and CDR2: GTSNPN, SVGIG (reference sequence). V was clipped by 1 base and J by 4 bases; unmatched bases: 3. This CDR3 spans 13 amino acids. The CDR3 loop reads CAWSGTGSYGYTF. The CDR3 bases that were read are TGTGCCTGGAGTGGGACAGGTTCCTATGGC.

This clone was counted many times. The DNA ends 3 residues before the CDR3 does, and the rest of the CDR3 is filled in from the germline J gene. The chain joins TRBV5-4 to TRBJ2-1; D is undetermined. Per germline, CDR1 SGHNT and CDR2 YYREEE (reference sequence). V gave up 2 bases and J gave up 5 bases, with 11 bases separating them. This CDR3 region has 14 residues. This CDR3 is CASSLGERNNEQFF. Partial CDR3 DNA: TGTGCCAGCAGCTTAGGAGAGCGAAACAATGAG.

This clone appeared many times. From the germline J gene comes the end of the CDR3, since the read stops 3 residues before it. This rearrangement joins TRBV20-1 to TRBJ1-2; 8 nucleotides match TRBD1. Germline lookup yields CDR1 DFQATT and CDR2 SNEGSKA (reference sequence). Germline trimming cut 2 bases from V and 3 bases from J; bases unmatched to any gene: 2. CDR3 length equals 13 residues. The CDR3 bases that were read are TGCAGTGCTAGAACGACAGGGGACTATGGC. Translation gives CSARTTGDYG. The full CDR3 is CSARTTGDYGYTF.

This clone has ten or more counts. Coverage ceases 3 residues before the CDR3 finishes, and the germline J gene fills in the end. J is TRBJ2-1 and V is TRBV20-1, with D perhaps TRBD1 (7 bases). V lost 0 bases and J 4 bases, leaving 19 bases between the germline ends. Germline CDR1 and CDR2: DFQATT and SNEGSKA (reference sequence). The CDR3 has 17 amino acids. The CDR3 sequence: CSARDPGGGLGYNEQFF. Incomplete CDR3 DNA: TGCAGTGCTAGAGACCCCGGAGGGGGCCTGGGATACAATGAG.

About this clone: The missing CDR3 end, 3 residues past where the read stops, is filled in from the germline J gene. The chain combines TRBV5-1 with TRBJ2-6; D gene ambiguous. Germline CDR1 reads SGHRS; CDR2 reads YFSETQ. This CDR3 is built from 14 residues. V was clipped by 4 bases and J by 2 bases, with 7 bases between them. The CDR3 sequence: CASSDPAGANVLTF. The covered CDR3 bases are TGCGCCAGCAGCGATCCAGCTGGGGCCAACGTC.

This clone has ten or more counts. The read ends 3 residues shy of where the CDR3 ends; the end is completed using the germline J gene. V and J are TRBV7-9 and TRBJ2-7; 7 nucleotides line up with TRBD2. Germline CDR1 SEHNR, CDR2 FQNEAQ (reference sequence). With V trimmed by 4 bases and J by 2 bases, 8 bases remained unmatched. The CDR3 spans 15 residues. The CDR3 DNA, read in part, is TGTGCCAGCAGCTCCCTCGGCGCGGGGGCCTACGAG. Protein sequence: CASSSLGAGAYE. The full CDR3 protein reads CASSSLGAGAYEQYF.

In this sample, this clone turned up many times. The observed sequence ends 3 residues before the CDR3 terminus, with the missing tail filled in from the germline J gene. The J gene is TRBJ2-3, the V gene TRBV7-9, with 10 bases aligning to TRBD2. Germline assignment: CDR1 SEHNR and CDR2 FQNEAQ (reference sequence). The CDR3 sequence is 14 residues long. The trim removed 5 bases at V and 5 bases at J, leaving 4 bases unmatched. The sequenced part of the CDR3 DNA is TGTGCCAGCAGCCCGGGACTAGCGAAAGATACG. Translation: CASSPGLAKDT. From start to end, the CDR3 is CASSPGLAKDTQYF.

This clone was counted many times. The read ends 3 residues shy of where the CDR3 ends; the end is completed using the germline J gene. The J gene is TRBJ2-6, the V gene TRBV19; D remains ambiguous. Trimming cost V 5 bases and J 0 bases, with 11 bases left between them. This CDR3 comprises 16 residues. Germline CDR1 is LNHDA and CDR2 is SQIVND (reference sequence). CDR3 amino acids: CASSPRLASGANVLTF. The part of the CDR3 DNA that was read is TGTGCCAGTAGTCCGAGACTGGCCTCTGGGGCCAACGTC. Full variable domain (outside the CDR3, taken from reference TRBV19 and TRBJ2-6): DGGITQSPKYLFRKEGQNVTLSCEQNLNHDAMYWYRQDPGQGLRLIYYSQIVNDFQKGDIAEGYSVSREKKESFPLTVTSAQKNPTAFYLCASSPRLASGANVLTFGAGSRLTVL.

In the case of this clone: The read terminates 3 residues ahead of where the CDR3 ends, so the germline J gene completes it. This rearrangement joins TRBV30 to TRBJ2-3; 8 bases line up with TRBD1. Germline CDR1 and CDR2: GTSNPN and SVGIG (reference sequence). The CDR3 extends over 19 amino acids. The CDR3 reads CAWSVQQGARPIRRETQYF. The CDR3 bases that were read are TGTGCCTGGAGTGTTCAGCAGGGGGCGAGACCCATACGACGAGAGACG.